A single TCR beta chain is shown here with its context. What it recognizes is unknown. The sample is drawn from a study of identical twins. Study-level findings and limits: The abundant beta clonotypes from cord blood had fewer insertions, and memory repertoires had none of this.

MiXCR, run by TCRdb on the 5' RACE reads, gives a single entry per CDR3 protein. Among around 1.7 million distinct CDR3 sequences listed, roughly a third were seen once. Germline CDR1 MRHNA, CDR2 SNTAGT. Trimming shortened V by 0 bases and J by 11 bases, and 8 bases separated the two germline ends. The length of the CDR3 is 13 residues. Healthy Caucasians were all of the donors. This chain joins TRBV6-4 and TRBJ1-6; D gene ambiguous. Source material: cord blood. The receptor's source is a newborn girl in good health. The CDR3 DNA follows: TGTGCCAGCAGTGACTCCTGGCTTACACCCCTCCACTTT. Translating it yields CASSDSWLTPLHF.